The TCR beta chain under discussion was sequenced for a study of T cells in Graves' hyperthyroidism and ophthalmopathy. Study observations and caveats: A median approximately 6.8 months before onset, the model predicted ophthalmopathy. Blood also carried most thyroid clonotypes expanded above 0.001.

Diagnoses used clinical symptoms, serum thyroxine and TRAb, thyroid ultrasound and orbital computed tomography. Isolation of PBMCs was performed on approximately 10 ml fresh peripheral blood. Per the germline V gene, CDR1 is KGHSH and CDR2 is LQKENI. The CDR3 is made up of 22 amino acids. The ends lost 0 bases at V and 0 bases at J; junction bases unmatched: 18. Comment on this clonotype: The antigen remains undetermined.

RNA transcripts yielded amplified TCR beta CDR3 regions. First-round RT-PCR with HTBI primers amplified the TCR CDR3 region. TCRdb re-called the multiplex PCR reads through MiXCR, storing one row per CDR3 protein. The sample includes some 770,000 distinct CDR3 sequences, around 17% of them seen just once. Sample: blood. This clonotype originated in a man younger than 30 with Graves' hyperthyroidism. The chain combines TRBV18 with TRBJ2-7; 12 bases line up with TRBD2. CDR3 region: CASSPPFGTSGRNSPNSYEQYF. The CDR3 DNA sequence: TGTGCCAGCTCACCACCGTTTGGAACTAGCGGGAGGAACTCCCCTAACTCCTACGAGCAGTACTTC.